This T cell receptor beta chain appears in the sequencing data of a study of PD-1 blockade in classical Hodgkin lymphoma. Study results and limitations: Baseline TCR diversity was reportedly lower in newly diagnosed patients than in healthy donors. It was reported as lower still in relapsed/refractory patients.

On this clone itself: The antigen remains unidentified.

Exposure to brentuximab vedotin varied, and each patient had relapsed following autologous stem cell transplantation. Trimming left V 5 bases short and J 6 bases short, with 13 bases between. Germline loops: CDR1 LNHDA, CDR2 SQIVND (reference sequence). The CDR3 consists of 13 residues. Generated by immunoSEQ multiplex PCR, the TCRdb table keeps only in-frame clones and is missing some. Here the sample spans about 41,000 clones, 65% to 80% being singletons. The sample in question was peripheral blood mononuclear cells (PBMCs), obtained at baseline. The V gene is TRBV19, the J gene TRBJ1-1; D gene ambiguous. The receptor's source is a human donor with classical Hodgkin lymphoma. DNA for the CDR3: TGTGCCAGTAGTTTACTTCGCCAGGCTGAAGCTTTCTTT. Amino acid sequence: CASSLLRQAEAFF.